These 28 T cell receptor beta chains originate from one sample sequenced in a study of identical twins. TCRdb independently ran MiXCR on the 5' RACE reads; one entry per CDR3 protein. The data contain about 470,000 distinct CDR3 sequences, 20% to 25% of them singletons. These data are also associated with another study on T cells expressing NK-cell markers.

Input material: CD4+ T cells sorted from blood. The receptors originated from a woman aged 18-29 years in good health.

CDR3 sequence (DNA): TGTGCCAGCAGGGGGGGGACAGCAAACTACGAGCAGTACTTC. Its translation is CASRGGTANYEQYF. The V and J genes are TRBV6-1 and TRBJ2-7; D assignment may be TRBD1 or TRBD2 (7 bases each). Germline CDR1 reads MNHNS; CDR2 reads SASEGT. Between the trimmed V and J ends, which lost 6 bases and 3 bases, there was a span of 15 bases. The CDR3 spans 14 residues.

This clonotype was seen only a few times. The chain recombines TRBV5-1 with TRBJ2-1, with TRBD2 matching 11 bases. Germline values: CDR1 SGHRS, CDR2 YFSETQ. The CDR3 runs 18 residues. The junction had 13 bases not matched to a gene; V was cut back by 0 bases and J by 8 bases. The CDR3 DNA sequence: TGCGCCAGCAGCTTGGGGTTAGCGGGAGGGCCGGGTTACTATGAGCAGTTCTTC. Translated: CASSLGLAGGPGYYEQFF.

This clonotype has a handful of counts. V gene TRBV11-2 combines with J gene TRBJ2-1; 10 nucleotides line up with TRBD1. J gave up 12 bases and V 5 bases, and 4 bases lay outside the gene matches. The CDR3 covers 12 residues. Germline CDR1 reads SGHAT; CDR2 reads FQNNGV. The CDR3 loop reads CASSLRDRGQFF. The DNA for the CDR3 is TGTGCCAGCAGCCTCCGGGACAGGGGGCAGTTCTTC.

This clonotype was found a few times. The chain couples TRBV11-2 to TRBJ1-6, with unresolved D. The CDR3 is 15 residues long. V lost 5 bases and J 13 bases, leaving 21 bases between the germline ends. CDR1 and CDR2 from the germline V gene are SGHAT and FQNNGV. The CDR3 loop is CASSLAPLSEWPLHF. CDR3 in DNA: TGTGCCAGCAGCCTAGCCCCGCTGTCCGAGTGGCCCCTCCACTTT.

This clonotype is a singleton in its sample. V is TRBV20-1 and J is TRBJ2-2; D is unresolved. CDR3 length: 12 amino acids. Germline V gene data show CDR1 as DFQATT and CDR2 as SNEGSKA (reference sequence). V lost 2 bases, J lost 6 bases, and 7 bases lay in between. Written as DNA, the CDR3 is TGCAGTGCTAGATGGGCAGCCGGGGAGCTGTTTTTT. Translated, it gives CSARWAAGELFF.

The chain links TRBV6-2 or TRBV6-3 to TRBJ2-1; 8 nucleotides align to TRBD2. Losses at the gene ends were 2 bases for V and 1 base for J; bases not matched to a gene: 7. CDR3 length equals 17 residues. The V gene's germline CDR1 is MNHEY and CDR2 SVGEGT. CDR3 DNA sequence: TGTGCCAGCAGTTACCGGCTTAGCGGGAAATCCTACAATGAGCAGTTCTTC. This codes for CASSYRLSGKSYNEQFF.

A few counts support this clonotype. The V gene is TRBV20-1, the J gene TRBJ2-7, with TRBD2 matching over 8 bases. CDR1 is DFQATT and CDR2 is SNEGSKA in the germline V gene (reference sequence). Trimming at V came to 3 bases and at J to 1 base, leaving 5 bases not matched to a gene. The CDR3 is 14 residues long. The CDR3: CSARQGTSSYEQYF. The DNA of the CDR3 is TGCAGTGCTAGGCAGGGGACTAGTTCCTACGAGCAGTACTTC.

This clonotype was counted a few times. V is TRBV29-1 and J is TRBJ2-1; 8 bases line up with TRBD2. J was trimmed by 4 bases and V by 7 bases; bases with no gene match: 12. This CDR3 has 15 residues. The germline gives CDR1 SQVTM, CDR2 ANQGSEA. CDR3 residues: CSADWAGGGYNEQFF. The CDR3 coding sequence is TGCAGCGCAGACTGGGCGGGAGGTGGTTACAATGAGCAGTTCTTC.

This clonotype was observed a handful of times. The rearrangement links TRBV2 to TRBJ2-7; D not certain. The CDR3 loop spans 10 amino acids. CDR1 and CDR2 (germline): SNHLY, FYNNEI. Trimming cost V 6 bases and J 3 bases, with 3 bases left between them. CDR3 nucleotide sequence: TGTGCCAGCAGGAACTACGAGCAGTACTTC. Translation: CASRNYEQYF.

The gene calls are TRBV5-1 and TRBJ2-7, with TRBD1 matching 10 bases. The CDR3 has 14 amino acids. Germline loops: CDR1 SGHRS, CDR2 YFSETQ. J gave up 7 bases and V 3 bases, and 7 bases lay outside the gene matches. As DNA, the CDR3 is TGCGCCAGCAGCTCCCGACAGGGGGCTTGGGAGCAGTACTTC. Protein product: CASSSRQGAWEQYF.

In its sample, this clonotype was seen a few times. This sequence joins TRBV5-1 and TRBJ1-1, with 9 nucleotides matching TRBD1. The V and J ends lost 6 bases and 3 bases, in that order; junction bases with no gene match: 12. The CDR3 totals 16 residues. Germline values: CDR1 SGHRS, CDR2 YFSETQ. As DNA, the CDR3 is TGCGCCAGCACTCTGTTTGGGAGGGACAGGGACACTGAAGCTTTCTTT. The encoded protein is CASTLFGRDRDTEAFF.

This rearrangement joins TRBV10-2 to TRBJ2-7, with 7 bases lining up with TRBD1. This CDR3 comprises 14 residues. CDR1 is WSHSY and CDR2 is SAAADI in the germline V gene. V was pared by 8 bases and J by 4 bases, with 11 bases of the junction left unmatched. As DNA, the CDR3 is TGCGCCAGCCGCGGTTGGGACAGAAGTTACGAGCAGTACTTC. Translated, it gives CASRGWDRSYEQYF.

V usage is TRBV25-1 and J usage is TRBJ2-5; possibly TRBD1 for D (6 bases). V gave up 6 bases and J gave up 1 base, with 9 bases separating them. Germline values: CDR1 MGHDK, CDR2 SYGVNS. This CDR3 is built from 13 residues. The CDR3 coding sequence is TGTGCCAGCAGAGAGGGGGTCCAAGAGACCCAGTACTTC. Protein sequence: CASREGVQETQYF.

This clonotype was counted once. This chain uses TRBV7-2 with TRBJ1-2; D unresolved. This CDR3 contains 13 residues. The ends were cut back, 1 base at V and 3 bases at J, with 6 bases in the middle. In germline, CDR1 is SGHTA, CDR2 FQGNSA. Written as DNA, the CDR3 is TGTGCCAGCAGCTTAGTCTCCGACTATGGCTACACCTTC. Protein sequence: CASSLVSDYGYTF.

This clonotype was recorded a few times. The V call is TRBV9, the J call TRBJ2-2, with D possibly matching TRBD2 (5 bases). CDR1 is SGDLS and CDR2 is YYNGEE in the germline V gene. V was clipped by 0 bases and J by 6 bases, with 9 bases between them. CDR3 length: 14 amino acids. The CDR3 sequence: CASSVENGAGELFF. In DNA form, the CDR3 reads TGTGCCAGCAGCGTAGAGAACGGGGCCGGGGAGCTGTTTTTT.

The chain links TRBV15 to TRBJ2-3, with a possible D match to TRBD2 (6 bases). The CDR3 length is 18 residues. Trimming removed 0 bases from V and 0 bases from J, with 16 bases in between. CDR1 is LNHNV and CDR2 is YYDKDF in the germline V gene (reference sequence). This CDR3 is CATSREQPGLTSTDTQYF. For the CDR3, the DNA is TGTGCCACCAGCAGAGAGCAACCGGGACTGACTAGCACAGATACGCAGTATTTT. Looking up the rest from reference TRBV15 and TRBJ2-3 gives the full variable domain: DAMVIQNPRYQVTQFGKPVTLSCSQTLNHNVMYWYQQKSSQAPKLLFHYYDKDFNNEADTPDNFQSRRPNTSFCFLDIRSPGLGDTAMYLCATSREQPGLTSTDTQYFGPGTRLTVL.

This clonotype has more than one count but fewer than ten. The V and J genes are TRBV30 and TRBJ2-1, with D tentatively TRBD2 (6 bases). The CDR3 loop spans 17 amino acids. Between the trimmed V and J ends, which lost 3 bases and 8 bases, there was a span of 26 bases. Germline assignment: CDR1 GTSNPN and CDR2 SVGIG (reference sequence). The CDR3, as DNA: TGTGCCTGGAGCACCCTGATTGTCGGACCTAGCGAATATGAGCAGTTCTTC. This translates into CAWSTLIVGPSEYEQFF.

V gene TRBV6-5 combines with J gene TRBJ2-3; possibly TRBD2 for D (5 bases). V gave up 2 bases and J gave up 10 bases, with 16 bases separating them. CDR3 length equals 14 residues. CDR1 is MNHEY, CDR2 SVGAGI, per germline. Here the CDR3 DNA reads TGTGCCAGCAGTTACCAGTCGGGGTTTTATCCGCAGTATTTT. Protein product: CASSYQSGFYPQYF.

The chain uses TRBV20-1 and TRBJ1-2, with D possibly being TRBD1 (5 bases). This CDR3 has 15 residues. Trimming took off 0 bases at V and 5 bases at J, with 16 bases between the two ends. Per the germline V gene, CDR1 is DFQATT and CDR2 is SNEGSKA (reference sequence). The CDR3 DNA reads TGCAGTGCTAGAGAATCGCAGGGCCGGGTGTATGGCTACACCTTC. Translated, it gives CSARESQGRVYGYTF.

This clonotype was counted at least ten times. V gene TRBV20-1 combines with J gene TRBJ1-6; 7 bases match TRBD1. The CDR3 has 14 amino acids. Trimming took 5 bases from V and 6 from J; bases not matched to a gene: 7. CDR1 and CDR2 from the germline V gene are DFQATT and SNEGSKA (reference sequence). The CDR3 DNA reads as TGCAGTGCTCCGACCGGGACAGCTAATTCACCCCTCCACTTT. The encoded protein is CSAPTGTANSPLHF.

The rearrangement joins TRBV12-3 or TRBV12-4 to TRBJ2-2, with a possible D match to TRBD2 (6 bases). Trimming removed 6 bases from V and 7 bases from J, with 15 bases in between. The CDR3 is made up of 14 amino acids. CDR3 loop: CASRGGIGGGELFF. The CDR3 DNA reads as TGTGCCAGCAGGGGCGGGATCGGGGGCGGGGAGCTGTTTTTT.

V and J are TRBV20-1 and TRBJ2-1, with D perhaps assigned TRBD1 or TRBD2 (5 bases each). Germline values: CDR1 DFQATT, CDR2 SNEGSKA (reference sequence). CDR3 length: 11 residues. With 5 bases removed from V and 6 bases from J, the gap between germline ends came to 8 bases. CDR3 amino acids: CSAGTVNEQFF. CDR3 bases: TGCAGTGCTGGGACGGTCAATGAGCAGTTCTTC.

The CDR3 loop reads CASSPTWLYEQYF. CDR3 DNA: TGTGCCAGCAGCCCGACATGGCTCTACGAGCAGTACTTC. The chain combines TRBV7-8 with TRBJ2-7; the D is unclear. This CDR3 spans 13 amino acids. Trimming shortened V by 5 bases and J by 3 bases, and 11 bases separated the two germline ends. Germline CDR1 is SGHVS and CDR2 is FQNEAQ.

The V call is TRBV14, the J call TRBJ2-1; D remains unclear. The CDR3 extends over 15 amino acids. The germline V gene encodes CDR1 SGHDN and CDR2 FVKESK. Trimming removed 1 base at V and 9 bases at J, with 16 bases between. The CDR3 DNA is TGTGCCAGCAGCCAAGGGCCAGCCCGGAGTCCTGAGCAGTTCTTC. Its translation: CASSQGPARSPEQFF.

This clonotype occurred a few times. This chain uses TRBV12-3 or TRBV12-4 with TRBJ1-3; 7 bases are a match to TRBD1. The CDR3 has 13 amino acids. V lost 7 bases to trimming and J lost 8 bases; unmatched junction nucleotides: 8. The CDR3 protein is CASTPGQRDTIYF. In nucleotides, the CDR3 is TGTGCCAGCACCCCGGGACAGAGAGACACCATATATTTT.

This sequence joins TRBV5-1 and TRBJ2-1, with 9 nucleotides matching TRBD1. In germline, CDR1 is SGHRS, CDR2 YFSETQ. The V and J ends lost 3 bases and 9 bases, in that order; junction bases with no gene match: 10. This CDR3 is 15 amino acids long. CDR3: CASSSGQGSFVEQFF. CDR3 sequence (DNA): TGCGCCAGCAGCTCCGGACAGGGGTCGTTTGTTGAGCAGTTCTTC.

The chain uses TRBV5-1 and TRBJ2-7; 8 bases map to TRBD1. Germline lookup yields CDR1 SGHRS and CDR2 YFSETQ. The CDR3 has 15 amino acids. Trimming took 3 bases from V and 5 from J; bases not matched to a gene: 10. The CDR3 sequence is CASSSAVGRGHEQYF. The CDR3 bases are TGCGCCAGCAGCTCGGCCGTCGGCAGGGGGCACGAGCAGTACTTC.

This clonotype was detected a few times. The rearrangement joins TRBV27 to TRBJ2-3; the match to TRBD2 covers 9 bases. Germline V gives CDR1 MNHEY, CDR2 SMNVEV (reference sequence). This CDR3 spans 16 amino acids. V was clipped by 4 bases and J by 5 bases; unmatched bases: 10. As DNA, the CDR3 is TGTGCCAGCAGTTCATTCTTAGCGGGAGCTGTAGATACGCAGTATTTT. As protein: CASSSFLAGAVDTQYF.